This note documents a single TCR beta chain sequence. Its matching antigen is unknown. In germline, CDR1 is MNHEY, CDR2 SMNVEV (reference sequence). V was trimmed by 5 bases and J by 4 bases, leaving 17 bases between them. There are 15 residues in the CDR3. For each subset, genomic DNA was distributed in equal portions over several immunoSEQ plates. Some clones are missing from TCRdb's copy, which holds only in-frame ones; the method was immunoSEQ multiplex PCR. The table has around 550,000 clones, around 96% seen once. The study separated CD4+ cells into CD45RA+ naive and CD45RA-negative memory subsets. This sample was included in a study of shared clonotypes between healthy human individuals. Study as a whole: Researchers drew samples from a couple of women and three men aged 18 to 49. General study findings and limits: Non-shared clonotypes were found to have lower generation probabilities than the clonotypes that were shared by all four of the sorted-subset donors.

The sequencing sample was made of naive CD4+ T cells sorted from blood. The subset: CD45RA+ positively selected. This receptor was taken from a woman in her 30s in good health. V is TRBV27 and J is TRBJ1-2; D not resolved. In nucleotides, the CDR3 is TGTGCCAGCAGTCCCCTCTTTCCCCCACCCTATGGCTACACCTTC. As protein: CASSPLFPPPYGYTF.